This T cell receptor (beta chain) was captured in a study of beta chain features in type 1 diabetes. General study results and limits: Because the template was cDNA, high-expressing cells might be over-represented. Fewer junction insertions and more nucleotide deletions appeared in type 1 diabetes patients.

The junction had 12 bases not matched to a gene; V was cut back by 7 bases and J by 12 bases. Per the germline V gene, CDR1 is SQVTM and CDR2 is ANQGSEA. The CDR3 totals 13 residues. Expressed TCRB transcripts got sequenced, as all isolated RNA was reverse transcribed. Profiled with immunoSEQ multiplex PCR; TCRdb holds only in-frame clones, not every one. The sample yields 130,000 to 150,000 clones, roughly 53% seen once. This clone has only a few counts. Its antigen is unidentified. The sequenced sample consisted of Tregs from blood. The receptor's source is a man between 18 and 29 years old in good health. The chain uses TRBV29-1 and TRBJ2-1; 10 nucleotides line up with TRBD2. The CDR3 here is CSAPAGGHLRQFF. In DNA, the CDR3 is TGCAGCGCCCCAGCGGGAGGGCATTTACGGCAGTTCTTC.